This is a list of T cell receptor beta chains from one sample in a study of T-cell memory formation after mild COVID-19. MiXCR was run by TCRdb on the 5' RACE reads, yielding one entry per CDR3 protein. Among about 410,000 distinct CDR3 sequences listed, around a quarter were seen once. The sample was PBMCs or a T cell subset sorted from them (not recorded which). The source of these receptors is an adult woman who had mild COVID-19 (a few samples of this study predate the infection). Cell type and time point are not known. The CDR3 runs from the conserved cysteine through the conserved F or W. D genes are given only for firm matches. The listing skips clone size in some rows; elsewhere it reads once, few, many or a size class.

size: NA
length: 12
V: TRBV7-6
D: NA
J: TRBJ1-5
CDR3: CASIEILQPQHF
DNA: TGTGCCAGCATCGAGATCCTACAGCCCCAGCATTTT

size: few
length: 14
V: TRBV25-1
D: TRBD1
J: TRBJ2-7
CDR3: CASSDWDRGYEQYF
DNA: TGTGCCAGCAGTGATTGGGACAGGGGCTACGAGCAGTACTTC

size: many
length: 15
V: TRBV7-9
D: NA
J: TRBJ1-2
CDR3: CASSGYRGSDYGYTF
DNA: TGTGCCAGCAGCGGCTATAGGGGCTCGGACTATGGCTACACCTTC

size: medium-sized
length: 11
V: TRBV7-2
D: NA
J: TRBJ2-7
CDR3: CASTQAYEQYF
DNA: TGTGCCAGCACCCAGGCGTACGAGCAGTACTTC

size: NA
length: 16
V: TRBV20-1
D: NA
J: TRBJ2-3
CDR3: CSAESWAAAGTDTQYF
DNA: TGCAGTGCTGAGAGTTGGGCGGCCGCAGGCACAGATACGCAGTATTTT

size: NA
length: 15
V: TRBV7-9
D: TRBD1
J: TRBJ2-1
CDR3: CASSLVTGVDNEQFF
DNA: TGTGCCAGCAGCTTAGTCACAGGGGTCGACAATGAGCAGTTCTTC

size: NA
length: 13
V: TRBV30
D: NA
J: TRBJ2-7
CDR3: CAWSVSGIYEQYF
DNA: TGTGCCTGGAGTGTATCAGGGATCTACGAGCAGTACTTC

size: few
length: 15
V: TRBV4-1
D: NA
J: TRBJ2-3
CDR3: CASSQDWAVADTQYF
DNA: TGCGCCAGCAGCCAAGACTGGGCAGTAGCAGATACGCAGTATTTT

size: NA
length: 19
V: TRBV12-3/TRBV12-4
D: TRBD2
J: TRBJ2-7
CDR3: CASSSPISPTSGGFYEQYF
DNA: TGTGCCAGCAGTTCTCCGATTTCCCCGACTAGCGGGGGTTTCTACGAGCAGTACTTC

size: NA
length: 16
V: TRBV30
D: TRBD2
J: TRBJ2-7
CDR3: CAYSLGLAGDFYEQYF
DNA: TGTGCCTACTCTCTAGGGCTAGCGGGAGACTTCTACGAGCAGTACTTC

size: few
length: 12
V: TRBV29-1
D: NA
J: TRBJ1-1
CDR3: CSGGRENTEAFF
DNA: TGCAGCGGGGGGAGGGAAAACACTGAAGCTTTCTTT

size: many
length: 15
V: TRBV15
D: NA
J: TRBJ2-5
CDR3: CATSRDRGEEETQYF
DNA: TGTGCCACCAGCAGAGACAGGGGAGAAGAGGAGACCCAGTACTTC

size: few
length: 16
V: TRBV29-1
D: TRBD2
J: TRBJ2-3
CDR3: CSVPTSAGGSGDTQYF
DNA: TGCAGCGTCCCAACTAGCGCGGGAGGGTCTGGAGATACGCAGTATTTT

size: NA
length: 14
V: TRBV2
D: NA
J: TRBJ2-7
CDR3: CASSEVAHSYEQYF
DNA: TGTGCCAGCAGTGAAGTCGCTCATTCCTACGAGCAGTACTTC

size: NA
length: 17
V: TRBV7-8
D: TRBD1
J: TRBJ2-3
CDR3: CASSQIGRGLWGDTQYF
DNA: TGTGCCAGCAGCCAAATCGGCAGGGGGCTATGGGGAGATACGCAGTATTTT

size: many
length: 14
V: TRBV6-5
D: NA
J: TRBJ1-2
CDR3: CASSYGQGSYGYTF
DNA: TGTGCCAGCAGTTATGGGCAGGGGTCCTATGGCTACACCTTC

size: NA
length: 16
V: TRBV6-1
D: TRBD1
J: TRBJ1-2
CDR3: CASSDRGQGRNYGYTF
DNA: TGTGCCAGCAGTGATCGGGGACAGGGCAGGAACTATGGCTACACCTTC

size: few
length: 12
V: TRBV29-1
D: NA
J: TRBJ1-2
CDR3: CSVRMQNYGYTF
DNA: TGCAGCGTTCGTATGCAAAACTATGGCTACACCTTC

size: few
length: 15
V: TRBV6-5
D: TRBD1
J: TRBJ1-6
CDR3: CASRDRDSYNSPLHF
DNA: TGTGCCAGCAGGGATCGGGACAGCTATAATTCACCCCTCCACTTT

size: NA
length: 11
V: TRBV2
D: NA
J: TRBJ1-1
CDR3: CASSDTREAFF
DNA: TGTGCCAGCAGTGATACAAGGGAAGCTTTCTTT

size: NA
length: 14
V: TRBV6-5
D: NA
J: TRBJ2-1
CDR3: CASSYSQRNNEQFF
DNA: TGTGCCAGCAGTTACTCTCAGAGGAACAATGAGCAGTTCTTC

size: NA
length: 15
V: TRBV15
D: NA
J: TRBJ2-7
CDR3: CATSRDATLGDVIYF
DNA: TGTGCCACCAGCAGAGATGCTACTTTGGGCGACGTAATCTACTTC

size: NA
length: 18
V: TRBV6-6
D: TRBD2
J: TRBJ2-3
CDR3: CASTTTSGGRNSTDTQYF
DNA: TGTGCCAGCACCACTACTAGCGGGGGACGAAATAGCACAGATACGCAGTATTTT

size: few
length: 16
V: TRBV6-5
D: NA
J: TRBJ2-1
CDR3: CASSYLAESSYNEQFF
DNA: TGTGCCAGCAGTTATTTAGCGGAGAGCTCCTACAATGAGCAGTTCTTC

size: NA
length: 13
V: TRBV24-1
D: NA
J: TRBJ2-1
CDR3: CATSDLRPSRQFF
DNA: TGTGCCACCAGTGATTTGCGTCCTAGTAGACAGTTCTTC

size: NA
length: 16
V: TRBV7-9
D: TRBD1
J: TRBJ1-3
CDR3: CASSLGQGPPGNTIYF
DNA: TGTGCCAGCAGCTTAGGACAGGGGCCGCCTGGAAACACCATATATTTT

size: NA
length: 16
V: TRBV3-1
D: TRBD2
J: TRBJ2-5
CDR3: CASSRGGGAGEETQYF
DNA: TGTGCCAGCAGCCGTGGCGGGGGGGCCGGTGAGGAGACCCAGTACTTC

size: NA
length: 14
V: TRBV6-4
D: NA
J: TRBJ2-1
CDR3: CASSEGPAPNEQFF
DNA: TGTGCCAGCAGTGAGGGGCCAGCGCCCAATGAGCAGTTCTTC

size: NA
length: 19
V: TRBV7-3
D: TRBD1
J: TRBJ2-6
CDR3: CASSLFPATGRSGANVLTF
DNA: TGTGCCAGCAGCTTATTCCCCGCGACAGGGCGGTCTGGGGCCAACGTCCTGACTTTC

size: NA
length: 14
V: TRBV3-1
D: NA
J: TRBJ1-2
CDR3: CASSPKRGSYGYTF
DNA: TGTGCCAGCAGCCCGAAAAGAGGATCTTATGGCTACACCTTC

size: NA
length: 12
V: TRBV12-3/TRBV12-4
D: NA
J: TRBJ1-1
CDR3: CASSLGVGRAFF
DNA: TGTGCCAGCAGTTTAGGGGTCGGGCGGGCTTTCTTT

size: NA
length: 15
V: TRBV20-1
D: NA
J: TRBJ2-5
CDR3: CSAIDRRKDQETQYF
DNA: TGCAGTGCCATCGACAGGAGAAAAGACCAAGAGACCCAGTACTTC

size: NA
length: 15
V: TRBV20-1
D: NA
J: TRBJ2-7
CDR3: CSARVRARTHYEQYF
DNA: TGCAGTGCTAGAGTACGGGCCAGGACCCACTACGAGCAGTACTTC

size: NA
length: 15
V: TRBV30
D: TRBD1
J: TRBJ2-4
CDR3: CACRDRQLAKNIQYF
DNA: TGTGCCTGCCGGGACAGGCAACTAGCCAAAAACATTCAGTACTTC

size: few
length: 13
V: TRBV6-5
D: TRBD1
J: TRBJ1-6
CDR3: CASSRDRNSPLHF
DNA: TGTGCCAGCAGCCGGGACAGAAATTCACCCCTCCACTTT

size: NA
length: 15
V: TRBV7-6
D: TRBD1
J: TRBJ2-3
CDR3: CASSSLGQGSRGQYF
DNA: TGTGCCAGCAGCTCCTTGGGACAGGGATCCCGGGGGCAGTATTTT

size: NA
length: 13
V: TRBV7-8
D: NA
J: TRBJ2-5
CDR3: CASSLVSYETQYF
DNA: TGTGCCAGCAGCTTAGTGAGCTACGAGACCCAGTACTTC

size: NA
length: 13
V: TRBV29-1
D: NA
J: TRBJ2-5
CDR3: CSGIGGFGETQYF
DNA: TGCAGCGGAATAGGGGGGTTCGGAGAGACCCAGTACTTC

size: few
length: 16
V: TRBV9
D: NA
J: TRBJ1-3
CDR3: CASRRADVSSGNTIYF
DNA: TGTGCCAGCAGACGGGCTGACGTAAGCTCTGGAAACACCATATATTTT